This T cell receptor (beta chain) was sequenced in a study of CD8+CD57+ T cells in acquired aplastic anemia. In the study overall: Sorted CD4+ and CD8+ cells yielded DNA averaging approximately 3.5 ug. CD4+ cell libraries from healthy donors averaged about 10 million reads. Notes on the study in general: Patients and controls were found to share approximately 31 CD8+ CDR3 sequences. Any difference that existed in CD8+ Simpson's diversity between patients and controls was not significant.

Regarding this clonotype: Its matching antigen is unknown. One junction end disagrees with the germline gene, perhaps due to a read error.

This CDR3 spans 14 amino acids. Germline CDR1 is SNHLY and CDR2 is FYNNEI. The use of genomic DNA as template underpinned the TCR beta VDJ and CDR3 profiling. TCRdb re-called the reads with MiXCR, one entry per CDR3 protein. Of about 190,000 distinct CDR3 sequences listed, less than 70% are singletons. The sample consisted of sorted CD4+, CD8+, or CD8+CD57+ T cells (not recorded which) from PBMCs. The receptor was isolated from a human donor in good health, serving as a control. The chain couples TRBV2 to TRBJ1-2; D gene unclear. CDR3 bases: TGTGCCGGCAGTGAAGTCCAGGTGGACTATGGCTACACCTTC. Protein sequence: CAGSEVQVDYGYTF.